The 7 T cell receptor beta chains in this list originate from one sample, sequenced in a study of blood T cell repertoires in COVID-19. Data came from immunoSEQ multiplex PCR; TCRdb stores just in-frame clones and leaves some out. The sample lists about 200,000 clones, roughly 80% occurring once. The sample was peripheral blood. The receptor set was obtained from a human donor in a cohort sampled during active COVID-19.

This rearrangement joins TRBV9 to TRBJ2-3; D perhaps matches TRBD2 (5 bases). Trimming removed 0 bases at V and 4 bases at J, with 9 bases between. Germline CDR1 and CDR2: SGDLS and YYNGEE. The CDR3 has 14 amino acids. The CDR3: CASSVVAGPDTQYF. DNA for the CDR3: TGTGCCAGCAGCGTAGTTGCGGGCCCAGATACGCAGTATTTT.

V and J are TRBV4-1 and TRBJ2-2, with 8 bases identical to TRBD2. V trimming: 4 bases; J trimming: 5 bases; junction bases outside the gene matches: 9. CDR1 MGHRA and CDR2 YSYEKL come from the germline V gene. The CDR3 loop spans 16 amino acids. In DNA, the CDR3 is TGCGCCAGCAGCCCCCAGGAGCGGGAGAGGACCGGGGAGCTGTTTTTT. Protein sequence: CASSPQERERTGELFF.

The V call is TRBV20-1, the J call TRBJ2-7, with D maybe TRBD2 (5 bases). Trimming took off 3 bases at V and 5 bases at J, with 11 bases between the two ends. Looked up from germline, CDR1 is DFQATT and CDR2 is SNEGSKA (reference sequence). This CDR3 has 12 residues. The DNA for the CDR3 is TGCAGTGCTAGTGGACGGAGGAACGAGCAGTACTTC. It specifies CSASGRRNEQYF.

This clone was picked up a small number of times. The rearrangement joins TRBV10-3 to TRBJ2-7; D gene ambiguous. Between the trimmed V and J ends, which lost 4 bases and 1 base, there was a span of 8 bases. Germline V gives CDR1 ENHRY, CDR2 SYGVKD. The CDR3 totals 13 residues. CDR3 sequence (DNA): TGTGCCATCAGTGCAGGAACTTCCTACGAGCAGTACTTC. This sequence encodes CAISAGTSYEQYF.

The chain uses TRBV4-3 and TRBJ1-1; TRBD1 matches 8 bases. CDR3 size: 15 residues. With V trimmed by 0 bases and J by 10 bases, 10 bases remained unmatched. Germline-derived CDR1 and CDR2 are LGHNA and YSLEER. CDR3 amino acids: CASSQDQQGERGAFF. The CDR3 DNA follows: TGCGCCAGCAGCCAAGACCAACAGGGGGAGAGGGGAGCTTTCTTT.

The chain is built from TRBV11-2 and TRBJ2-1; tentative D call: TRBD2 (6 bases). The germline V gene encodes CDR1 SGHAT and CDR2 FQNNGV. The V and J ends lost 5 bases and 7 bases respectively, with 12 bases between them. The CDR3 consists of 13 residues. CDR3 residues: CASSPLGLNEQFF. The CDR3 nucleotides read TGTGCCAGCAGCCCGTTGGGACTTAATGAGCAGTTCTTC.

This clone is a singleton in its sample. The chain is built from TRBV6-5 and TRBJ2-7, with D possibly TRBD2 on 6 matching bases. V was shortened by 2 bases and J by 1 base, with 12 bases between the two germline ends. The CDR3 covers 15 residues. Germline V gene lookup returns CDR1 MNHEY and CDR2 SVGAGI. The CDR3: CASSYVGGRSYEQYF. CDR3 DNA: TGTGCCAGCAGTTACGTGGGAGGTCGGTCCTACGAGCAGTACTTC.